The 22 T cell receptor beta chains presented below share a single source sample, sequenced in a study of T cells in Graves' hyperthyroidism and ophthalmopathy. Amplification targeted TCR beta CDR3 regions from RNA transcripts. A set of HTBI primers served as the primers for a first-round RT-PCR of the TCR CDR3. TCRdb called the multiplex PCR reads again in MiXCR, with one record for every CDR3 protein. This table holds under 400,000 distinct CDR3 sequences, 20% to 25% found once. Sequencing used blood. The receptors shown here come from a woman aged 45 to 65 with Graves' hyperthyroidism.

There are a few counts of this clonotype. J is TRBJ2-1 and V is TRBV27; 9 positions match TRBD2. V gave up 1 base and J gave up 4 bases; unmatched junction bases: 11. The CDR3 spans 18 residues. Germline assignment: CDR1 MNHEY and CDR2 SMNVEV (reference sequence). CDR3 sequence reads: CASSLLLKLAGGYNEQFF. The CDR3 DNA reads TGTGCCAGCAGTTTATTACTTAAACTAGCGGGTGGATACAATGAGCAGTTCTTC.

This clonotype was detected ten times or more. The rearrangement joins TRBV24-1 to TRBJ1-2, with D uncertain. Per the germline V gene, CDR1 is KGHDR and CDR2 is SFDVKD. The length of the CDR3 is 12 residues. V lost 6 bases and J 3 bases, leaving 7 bases between the germline ends. Here the CDR3 reads CATSQEYYGYTF. In nucleotides, the CDR3 is TGTGCCACCAGTCAAGAGTACTATGGCTACACCTTC.

This clonotype has a handful of counts. The rearrangement joins TRBV19 to TRBJ1-5; a weak D match, TRBD1 (6 bases). V was clipped by 8 bases and J by 2 bases, with 22 bases between them. CDR3 length equals 17 residues. Looked up from germline, CDR1 is LNHDA and CDR2 is SQIVND (reference sequence). CDR3 in DNA: TGTGCCAGTTCCCGCAGGGGCCCTTTTGAAGGCAATCAGCCCCAGCATTTT. It specifies CASSRRGPFEGNQPQHF.

The rearrangement joins TRBV5-1 to TRBJ2-5; TRBD2 aligns across 8 bases. The CDR3 totals 14 residues. The germline V gene encodes CDR1 SGHRS and CDR2 YFSETQ. With V trimmed by 3 bases and J by 5 bases, 6 bases remained unmatched. For the CDR3, the DNA is TGCGCCAGCAGCTCCGGGAGGGCCGATGAGACCCAGTACTTC. It is translated as CASSSGRADETQYF.

At least ten counts were recorded for this clonotype. The chain carries TRBV20-1 and TRBJ1-2; TRBD1 agrees at 8 bases. The CDR3 sequence is 14 residues long. The junction had 6 bases not matched to a gene; V was cut back by 2 bases and J by 4 bases. CDR1 is DFQATT and CDR2 is SNEGSKA in the germline V gene (reference sequence). CDR3 sequence (DNA): TGCAGTGCTAGATCGACCGGGACAGGCTATGGCTACACCTTC. Its translation is CSARSTGTGYGYTF.

This clonotype was observed at least ten times. The chain links TRBV28 to TRBJ1-1; perhaps TRBD1 as D (5 bases). Looked up from germline, CDR1 is MDHEN and CDR2 is SYDVKM. Trimming pared 7 bases from V and 2 bases from J, leaving 14 bases between. This CDR3 has 14 amino acids. Here the CDR3 reads CASNGGRVNTEAFF. DNA of the CDR3: TGTGCCAGCAACGGGGGACGGGTTAACACTGAAGCTTTCTTT.

This clonotype was found a few times. This chain joins TRBV6-1 and TRBJ1-1; 8 positions agree with TRBD1. The CDR3 runs to 14 residues. Germline V gene lookup returns CDR1 MNHNS and CDR2 SASEGT. J gave up 0 bases and V 6 bases, and 3 bases lay outside the gene matches. DNA for the CDR3: TGTGCCAGCAGGACAGGGGCCATGAACACTGAAGCTTTCTTT. This translates into CASRTGAMNTEAFF.

This clonotype was seen many times. This chain joins TRBV6-1 and TRBJ1-1, with 9 bases lining up with TRBD1. Germline assignment: CDR1 MNHNS and CDR2 SASEGT. Trimming removed 6 bases from V and 5 bases from J; junction bases left unmatched: 7. CDR3 size: 14 residues. CDR3 nucleotide sequence: TGTGCCAGCAGGTTACAGGGGGCTGATACTGAAGCTTTCTTT. Its translation is CASRLQGADTEAFF.

This clonotype was seen repeatedly, ten times or more. The chain is built from TRBV6-2 or TRBV6-3 and TRBJ2-7; TRBD2 aligns across 9 bases. The CDR3 covers 16 residues. The V gene's germline CDR1 is MNHEY and CDR2 SVGEGT. V was pared by 2 bases and J by 2 bases, with 7 bases of the junction left unmatched. CDR3 nucleotide sequence: TGTGCCAGCAGTTACCCGCTAGCGGGGAGAGCCTACGAGCAGTACTTC. Its translation is CASSYPLAGRAYEQYF.

This chain connects TRBV7-9 to TRBJ2-3, with D unresolved. CDR3 size: 15 residues. Germline loops: CDR1 SEHNR, CDR2 FQNEAQ (reference sequence). V was shortened by 2 bases and J by 0 bases, with 9 bases between the two germline ends. The CDR3 DNA reads as TGTGCCAGCAGCTTAAGGCAGGCTAGCACAGATACGCAGTATTTT. Protein: CASSLRQASTDTQYF.

This clonotype was picked up many times. The V gene is TRBV6-1, the J gene TRBJ1-1, with a possible D match to TRBD1 (5 bases). Trimming stripped 7 bases from V and 4 bases from J, with 16 bases between. CDR3 length: 14 amino acids. The germline gives CDR1 MNHNS, CDR2 SASEGT. CDR3 bases: TGTGCCAGCACCCCCGGACGGGGGTTCACTGAAGCTTTCTTT. It specifies CASTPGRGFTEAFF.

This clonotype was counted a few times. This chain connects TRBV28 to TRBJ2-4, with 9 bases aligning to TRBD2. J gave up 5 bases and V 6 bases, and 5 bases lay outside the gene matches. CDR3 length: 14 residues. Germline V CDR1 and CDR2: MDHEN, SYDVKM. The CDR3 DNA follows: TGTGCCAGCAGACGATCTAGCGGGGAAAACATTCAGTACTTC. Its translation is CASRRSSGENIQYF.

The sample holds one count of this clonotype. This chain uses TRBV6-1 with TRBJ1-1; TRBD1 is a possible D gene (6 bases). With 11 bases removed from V and 7 bases from J, the gap between germline ends came to 26 bases. CDR1 MNHNS and CDR2 SASEGT come from the germline V gene. The CDR3 is made up of 15 amino acids. The CDR3 sequence is CAGGGGAENSGEAFF. The CDR3 DNA reads as TGTGCCGGGGGGGGGGGCGCGGAAAATAGTGGTGAAGCTTTCTTT.

The chain couples TRBV6-2 or TRBV6-3 to TRBJ2-1; the D gene is possibly TRBD1 (6 bases). The CDR3 spans 15 residues. Looked up from germline, CDR1 is MNHEY and CDR2 is SVGEGT. V dropped 8 bases and J dropped 0 bases, with 14 bases sitting between them. For the CDR3, the DNA is TGTGCCAGCTCGACAGGTTCGAGCTCCTACAATGAGCAGTTCTTC. Encoded protein: CASSTGSSSYNEQFF.

Of note for this clonotype: Since a much larger clone is just one base distant, this may be a read error. The J gene is TRBJ2-3, the V gene TRBV2, with D perhaps TRBD1 (6 bases). Trimming left V 5 bases short and J 4 bases short, with 13 bases between. This CDR3 spans 14 amino acids. CDR1 SNHLY and CDR2 FYNNEI come from the germline V gene. The CDR3: CASSPGVAPDTQYF. Here the CDR3 DNA reads TGTGCCAGCAGTCCAGGGGTGGCGCCAGATACGCAGTATTTT.

This clonotype was seen many times. CDR3 sequence (DNA): TGTGCCAGCAGTATCAATCAGAACACTGAAGCTTTCTTT. Translation gives CASSINQNTEAFF. The genes are TRBV28 and TRBJ1-1; no clear D gene. The CDR3 has 13 residues. Germline values: CDR1 MDHEN, CDR2 SYDVKM. The germline V and J ends were trimmed by 5 bases and 1 base, with 8 bases remaining between them.

V usage is TRBV11-2 and J usage is TRBJ2-7; D perhaps matches TRBD2 (5 bases). The CDR3 runs to 14 residues. The germline V gene encodes CDR1 SGHAT and CDR2 FQNNGV. Trimming took off 4 bases at V and 0 bases at J, with 10 bases between the two ends. Written as DNA, the CDR3 is TGTGCCAGCAGCTCCCCCGGGGACTCCTACGAGCAGTACTTC. Translation: CASSSPGDSYEQYF.

The rearrangement uses TRBV5-1 and TRBJ2-3; perhaps TRBD2 as D (5 bases). This CDR3 contains 15 residues. The germline V gene encodes CDR1 SGHRS and CDR2 YFSETQ. Between the trimmed V and J ends, which lost 3 bases and 6 bases, there was a span of 17 bases. The CDR3 region is CASSSTNVDGDTQYF. In DNA form, the CDR3 reads TGCGCCAGCAGCTCGACTAACGTCGACGGGGATACGCAGTATTTT.

This clonotype occurred a few times. The chain combines TRBV20-1 with TRBJ1-2; perhaps TRBD1 as D (6 bases). The V gene's germline CDR1 is DFQATT and CDR2 SNEGSKA (reference sequence). The CDR3 totals 15 residues. Trimming left V 3 bases short and J 4 bases short, with 18 bases between. The CDR3 spells CSARPNGGRGYGYTF. CDR3 nucleotide sequence: TGCAGTGCTAGGCCTAATGGGGGCCGGGGCTATGGCTACACCTTC.

The chain is built from TRBV6-1 and TRBJ2-4; D not resolved. Per the germline V gene, CDR1 is MNHNS and CDR2 is SASEGT. This CDR3 region has 15 residues. Trimming removed 6 bases from V and 0 bases from J, with 12 bases in between. This CDR3 is CASRSGVLAKNIQYF. The DNA for the CDR3 is TGTGCCAGCAGATCCGGAGTGTTAGCCAAAAACATTCAGTACTTC.

The table lists this clonotype with a few counts. The V call is TRBV2, the J call TRBJ2-7; D unclear. In germline, CDR1 is SNHLY, CDR2 FYNNEI. Deletions cut 1 base from V and 1 base from J, with 5 bases between. The CDR3 has 13 amino acids. CDR3 loop: CASSEGVSYEQYF. CDR3 nucleotide sequence: TGTGCCAGCAGTGAAGGGGTTTCCTACGAGCAGTACTTC.

This clonotype was seen a few times. The rearrangement uses TRBV28 and TRBJ1-2; 7 nucleotides match TRBD1. Per germline, CDR1 MDHEN and CDR2 SYDVKM. Trimming took 6 bases from V and 4 from J; bases not matched to a gene: 11. The CDR3 runs to 15 residues. CDR3 sequence reads: CASRPGGDVTYGYTF. CDR3 bases: TGTGCCAGCAGACCAGGGGGGGACGTTACCTATGGCTACACCTTC.